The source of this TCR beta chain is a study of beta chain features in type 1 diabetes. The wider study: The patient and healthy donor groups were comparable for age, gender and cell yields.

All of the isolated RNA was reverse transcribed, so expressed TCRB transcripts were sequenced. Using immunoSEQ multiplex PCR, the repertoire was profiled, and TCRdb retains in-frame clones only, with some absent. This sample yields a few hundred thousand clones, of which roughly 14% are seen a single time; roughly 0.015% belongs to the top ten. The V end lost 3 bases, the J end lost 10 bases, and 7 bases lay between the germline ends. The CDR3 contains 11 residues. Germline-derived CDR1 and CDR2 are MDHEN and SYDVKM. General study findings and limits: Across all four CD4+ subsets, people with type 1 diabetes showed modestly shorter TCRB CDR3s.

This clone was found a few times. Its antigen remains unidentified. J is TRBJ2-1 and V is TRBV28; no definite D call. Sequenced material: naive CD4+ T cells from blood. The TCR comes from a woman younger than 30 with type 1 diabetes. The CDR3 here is CASSFRQEQFF. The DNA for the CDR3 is TGTGCCAGCAGTTTCCGACAAGAGCAGTTCTTC.